This T cell receptor beta chain was sequenced in a study of T cell repertoires in cytomegalovirus infection. Whole-study context: Epitope selection comprised recently identified HLA-C-restricted CMV epitopes and well-studied HLA-B-restricted CMV epitopes. Both a matching HLA type and CMV infection were indicated by public TCR beta signatures. Study results and limitations: Carriers of CMV and the relevant HLA type were discriminated by public TCR beta frequency. CMV-specific HLA-C-restricted TCR beta clonotypes dominated the ex vivo response.

This clonotype has just a few counts. Its antigen is still unknown. TCRdb used MiXCR to reprocess the reads, holding one entry per CDR3 protein. The sample contains under 130,000 distinct CDR3 sequences, 42% of which appear only once. V was trimmed by 10 bases and J by 4 bases, leaving 22 bases between them. CDR1 and CDR2 (germline): LNHDA, SQIVND (reference sequence). The CDR3 extends over 15 amino acids. Sequenced here: CD8+ T cells from cultured PBMCs, sampled from culture after CMV antigen stimulation. The chain links TRBV19 to TRBJ1-1, with a possible D match to TRBD1 (6 bases). This receptor was taken from a human donor in good health (CMV status not recorded). Some clones in this sample may be carry-over from other donors' samples. CDR3 loop: CATTGFDFGTTEAFF. In DNA, the CDR3 is TGTGCCACAACAGGGTTCGATTTTGGAACCACTGAAGCTTTCTTT.